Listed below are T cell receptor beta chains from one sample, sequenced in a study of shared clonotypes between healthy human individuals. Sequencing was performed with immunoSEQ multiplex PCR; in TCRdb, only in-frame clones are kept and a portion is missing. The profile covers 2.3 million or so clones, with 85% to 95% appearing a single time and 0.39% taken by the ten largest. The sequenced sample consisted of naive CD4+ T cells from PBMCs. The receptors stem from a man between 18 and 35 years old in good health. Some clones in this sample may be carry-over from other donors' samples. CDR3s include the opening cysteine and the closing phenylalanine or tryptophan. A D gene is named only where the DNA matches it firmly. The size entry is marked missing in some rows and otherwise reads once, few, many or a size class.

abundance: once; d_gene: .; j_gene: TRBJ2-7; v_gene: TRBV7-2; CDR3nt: TGTGCCAGCAGCTTAGGCCCGATAAGCTCCTACGAGCAGTACTTC; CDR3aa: CASSLGPISSYEQYF
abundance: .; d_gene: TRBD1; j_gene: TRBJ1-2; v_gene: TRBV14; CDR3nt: TGTGCCAGCAGCCCCCCCGGGACAGGGGCTCCCTATGGCTACACCTTC; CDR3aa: CASSPPGTGAPYGYTF
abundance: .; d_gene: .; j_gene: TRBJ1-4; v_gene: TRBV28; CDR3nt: TGTGCCAGCAGTTCCCCTGGGGAGGGGGAAAAACTGTTTTTT; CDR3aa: CASSSPGEGEKLFF
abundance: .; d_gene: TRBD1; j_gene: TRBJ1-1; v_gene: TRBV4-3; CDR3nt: TGCGCCAGCAGCCAAGCCCCCTGGGGGACAGACATGAACACTGAAGCTTTCTTT; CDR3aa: CASSQAPWGTDMNTEAFF
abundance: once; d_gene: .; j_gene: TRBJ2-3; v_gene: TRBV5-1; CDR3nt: TGCGCCAGCAGCTTGTCAGGGGCCCTGACCGGCACAGATACGCAGTATTTT; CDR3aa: CASSLSGALTGTDTQYF
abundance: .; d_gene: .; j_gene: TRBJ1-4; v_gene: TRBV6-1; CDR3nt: TGTGCCAGCAGTGACCCCGTAGGGCCGCCGCGGGAAAAACTGTTTTTT; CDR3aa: CASSDPVGPPREKLFF
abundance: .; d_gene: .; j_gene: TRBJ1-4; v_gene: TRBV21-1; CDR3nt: TGTGCCAGCAGCAAGGAACGGGACAGGGAGGAGGAAAAACTGTTTTTT; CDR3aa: CASSKERDREEEKLFF
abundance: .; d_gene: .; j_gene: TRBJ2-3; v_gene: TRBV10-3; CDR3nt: TGTGCCATCAAGGGTACCATCACAGATACGCAGTATTTT; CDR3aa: CAIKGTITDTQYF
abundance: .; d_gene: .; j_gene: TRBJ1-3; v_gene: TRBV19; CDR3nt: TGTGCCAGTAGTGGACAGCGCTCTGGAAACACCATATATTTT; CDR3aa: CASSGQRSGNTIYF
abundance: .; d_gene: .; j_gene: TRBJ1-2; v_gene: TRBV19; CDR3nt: TGTGCCAGTAGTCCTACCCGGGCTGCAAATAACTATGGCTACACCTTC; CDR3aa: CASSPTRAANNYGYTF
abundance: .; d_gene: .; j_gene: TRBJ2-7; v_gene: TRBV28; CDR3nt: TGTGCCAGCAGTCCCGGGACGGTGAGCTCCTACGAGCAGTACTTC; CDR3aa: CASSPGTVSSYEQYF
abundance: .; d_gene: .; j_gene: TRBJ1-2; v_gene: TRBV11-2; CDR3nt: TGTGCCAGCAGCCCGGAAGGCTTTGGCTACACCTTC; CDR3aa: CASSPEGFGYTF
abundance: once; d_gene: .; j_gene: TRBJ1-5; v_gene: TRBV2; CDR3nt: TGTGCCAGCAGTAGGGGGTCGAGCAATCAGCCCCAGCATTTT; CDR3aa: CASSRGSSNQPQHF
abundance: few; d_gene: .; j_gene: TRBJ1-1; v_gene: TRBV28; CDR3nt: TGTGCCAGCAGTTTACAAGCGGTGAACACTGAAGCTTTCTTT; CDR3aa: CASSLQAVNTEAFF
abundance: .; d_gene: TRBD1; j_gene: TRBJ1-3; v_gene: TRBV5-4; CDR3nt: TGTGCCAGCAGTGGACAGGGCGGAAACACCATATATTTT; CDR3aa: CASSGQGGNTIYF
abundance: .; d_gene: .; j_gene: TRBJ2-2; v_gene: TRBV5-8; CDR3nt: TGTGCCAGCAGCTTGGAATTTAGTAGGACCGGGGAGCTGTTTTTT; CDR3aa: CASSLEFSRTGELFF
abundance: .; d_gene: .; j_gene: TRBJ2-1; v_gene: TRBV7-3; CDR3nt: TGTGCCAGCAGCTCCCATGGGGGTCGCTCCTACAATGAGCAGTTCTTC; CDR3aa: CASSSHGGRSYNEQFF
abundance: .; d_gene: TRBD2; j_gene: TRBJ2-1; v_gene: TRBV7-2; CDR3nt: TGTGCCAGCAGCAGTAGCGGGAGTTTCGACAATGAGCAGTTCTTC; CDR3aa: CASSSSGSFDNEQFF
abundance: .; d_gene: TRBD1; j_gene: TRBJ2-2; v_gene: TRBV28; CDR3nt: TGTGCCACCATTAGGACAGGGGCGAACACCGGGGAGCTGTTTTTT; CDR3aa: CATIRTGANTGELFF
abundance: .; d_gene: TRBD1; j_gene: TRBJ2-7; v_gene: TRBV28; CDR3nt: TGTGCCAGCAGGGGACAGGGTGTCCACGAGCAGTACTTC; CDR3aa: CASRGQGVHEQYF
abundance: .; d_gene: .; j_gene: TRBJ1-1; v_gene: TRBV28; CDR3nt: TGTGCCAGCACGCCGTGGACAGAGAACACTGAAGCTTTCTTT; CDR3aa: CASTPWTENTEAFF
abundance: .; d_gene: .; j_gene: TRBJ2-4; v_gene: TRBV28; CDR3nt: TGTGCCAGCGGTGGGGGGGCCCGGGCCAAAAACATTCAGTACTTC; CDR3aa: CASGGGARAKNIQYF
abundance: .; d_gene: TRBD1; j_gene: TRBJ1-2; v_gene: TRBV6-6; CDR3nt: TGTGCCAGCAGGGACAACAGGGGTACTAACTATGGCTACACCTTC; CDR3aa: CASRDNRGTNYGYTF